Listed below are T cell receptor beta chains from one sample, sequenced in a study of T cell responses to AZD1222 COVID-19 vaccine. Only in-frame clones appear in the TCRdb table, and some are missing; sequencing was by immunoSEQ multiplex PCR. There are 100,000 to 150,000 clones in the sample; 80% to 95% occur only once, and 14% lies in the top ten. Source: peripheral blood, taken on day 0 of AZD1222 vaccination. Source of these receptors: an adult in good health. Each CDR3 is given with its conserved first and last residue. Fields, in order: V gene, J gene, clone size, D gene, CDR3 DNA, CDR3 protein. D genes are given only for firm matches. Size values are once, few and many counts, or a class for expanded clones, and some rows have none.

TRBV27,TRBJ2-7,NA,NA,TGTGCCAGCAGTTCCGGGACCCTCTACGAGCAGTACTTC,CASSSGTLYEQYF
TRBV6-1,TRBJ1-3,NA,NA,TGTGCCAGCAGTGAAGACAGGCTCCACTCTGGAAACACCATATATTTT,CASSEDRLHSGNTIYF
TRBV4-1,TRBJ2-7,NA,NA,TGCGCCAGCAGCCAAGAGGAGGAGGGGGCGTACGAGCAGTACTTC,CASSQEEEGAYEQYF
TRBV15,TRBJ1-4,NA,NA,TGTGCCACCAGCAGAGATCGGAGGGGAACTAATGAAAAACTGTTTTTT,CATSRDRRGTNEKLFF
TRBV27,TRBJ2-3,NA,TRBD1,TGTGCCAGCAGTTTCGGGACAGGGATGGCGGAAGGCACAGATACGCAGTATTTT,CASSFGTGMAEGTDTQYF
TRBV7-9,TRBJ2-3,NA,TRBD2,TGTGCCAGCAGCCCAAGCGGGGCAATCACAGATACGCAGTATTTT,CASSPSGAITDTQYF
TRBV2,TRBJ1-5,NA,TRBD1,TGTGCCAGCAGTCGGGACAGCTATAGCAATCAGCCCCAGCATTTT,CASSRDSYSNQPQHF
TRBV9,TRBJ2-7,NA,NA,TGTGCCAGCAGCGTCGGGGCAGCCGGGGAGCAGTACTTC,CASSVGAAGEQYF
TRBV19,TRBJ1-3,NA,NA,TGTGCCAGTAGTATGGGGGCCGCACCCTCTGGAAACACCATATATTTT,CASSMGAAPSGNTIYF
TRBV11-3,TRBJ2-5,NA,TRBD2,TGTGCCAGCAGCCCGGGCCTGGGACTAGCGGGACAAGAGACCCAGTACTTC,CASSPGLGLAGQETQYF
TRBV11-3,TRBJ1-2,NA,NA,TGTGCCAGCAGCGAGGAAGGGGCCCCTTCTGGCTACACCTTC,CASSEEGAPSGYTF
TRBV5-1,TRBJ2-7,NA,NA,TGCGCCAGCAGCTTAAGATCATACGGACTGCAGCGGTCCTACGAGCAGTACTTC,CASSLRSYGLQRSYEQYF
TRBV7-9,TRBJ2-1,NA,NA,TGTGCCAGCAGCTTCGATGCGGGAAGCCTGATAAGCCCCTACAATGAGCAGTTCTTC,CASSFDAGSLISPYNEQFF
TRBV10-1,TRBJ2-1,NA,TRBD1,TGCGCCAGCAGTGGGCCCGGGACAGCTTACAATGAGCAGTTCTTC,CASSGPGTAYNEQFF
TRBV5-6,TRBJ1-6,NA,TRBD1,TGTGCCAGCAGCTTGGGGACAGGGGGCGCAACGTCAAGGTCACCCCTCCACTTT,CASSLGTGGATSRSPLHF
TRBV15,TRBJ1-2,once,NA,TGTGCCACCAGCAGAGGGGAAAGGTTCTATGGCTACACCTTC,CATSRGERFYGYTF
TRBV10-3,TRBJ2-3,NA,TRBD2,TGTGCCATCAGTGAGTCTGCTAGCGGCGGTACGCAGTATTTT,CAISESASGGTQYF
TRBV18,TRBJ2-7,NA,TRBD1,TGTGCCAGCTCACTGGGACAGATCTACGAGCAGTACTTC,CASSLGQIYEQYF
TRBV19,TRBJ2-3,NA,TRBD2,TGTGCCAGTAGTATAATGGCGGGAGGGCCAGCAGATACGCAGTATTTT,CASSIMAGGPADTQYF
TRBV7-2,TRBJ2-5,NA,TRBD2,TGTGCCAGCAGCTTCCGTTACCTTCTAGCGGGGCCACAAGAGACCCAGTACTTC,CASSFRYLLAGPQETQYF
TRBV7-2,TRBJ2-6,NA,NA,TGTGCCAGCAGCTTAAACTCCGGTGGGGGCACAACTGGGGCCAACGTCCTGACTTTC,CASSLNSGGGTTGANVLTF
TRBV4-3,TRBJ2-3,NA,NA,TGCGCCAGCAGCCAAGAGTCGGGTGATACGCAGTATTTT,CASSQESGDTQYF
TRBV18,TRBJ1-1,once,TRBD1,TGTGCCAGCTCACCACTACAGGGGCAGACTGAAGCTTTCTTT,CASSPLQGQTEAFF
TRBV6-5,TRBJ1-5,NA,TRBD1,TGTGCCAGCAGGAAACAGGGGAGCAATCAGCCCCAGCATTTT,CASRKQGSNQPQHF
TRBV11-2,TRBJ1-1,NA,TRBD1,TGTGCCAGCAGAACAGGGGCGGGAGCTTTCTTT,CASRTGAGAFF
TRBV24-1,TRBJ1-4,NA,NA,TGTGCCACCAGTGATTCTTCCCCGGGACATAATGAAAAACTGTTTTTT,CATSDSSPGHNEKLFF
TRBV5-4,TRBJ2-3,NA,NA,TGTGCCAGCAGCTTAGGGGTAGAGGATACGCAGTATTTT,CASSLGVEDTQYF
TRBV5-1,TRBJ1-1,NA,NA,TGCGCCAGCAGCTTGGCCTGGAGCCTCATGAACACTGAAGCTTTCTTT,CASSLAWSLMNTEAFF
TRBV15,TRBJ1-5,NA,NA,TGTGCCACCAGCACTGGGCAGTTAAATCAGCCCCAGCATTTT,CATSTGQLNQPQHF
TRBV5-1,TRBJ2-7,once,TRBD1,TGCGCCAGCAGCTCAACAGGGGATAGTATGGCCTACGAGCAGTACTTC,CASSSTGDSMAYEQYF
TRBV30,TRBJ2-2,NA,NA,TGTGCCTGGAGTCCCGATCGGGTCGCCGGGGAGCTGTTTTTT,CAWSPDRVAGELFF
TRBV21-1,TRBJ2-7,NA,NA,TGTGCCAGCAGCAACTTTGCAGCGACAGGAACCTACGAGCAGTACTTC,CASSNFAATGTYEQYF
TRBV13,TRBJ1-2,NA,NA,TGTGCCAGCTGGAGGGGAGATACTTACTCGTCTAACTATGGCTACACCTTC,CASWRGDTYSSNYGYTF
TRBV6-5,TRBJ1-4,NA,TRBD1,TGTGCCAGCAGGGGACAGGGGTTTGATGAAAAACTGTTTTTT,CASRGQGFDEKLFF
TRBV7-8,TRBJ2-2,once,NA,TGTGCCAGCAGCCGGACCCGCGATCCCGGGGAGCTGTTTTTT,CASSRTRDPGELFF
TRBV5-4,TRBJ2-1,NA,NA,TGTGCCAGCCAGGGGGGCCCGGACAATGAGCAGTTCTTC,CASQGGPDNEQFF
TRBV6-2/TRBV6-3,TRBJ1-2,NA,NA,TGTGCCAGCAGTTACAGGGAGGAGACTGGCTACACCTTC,CASSYREETGYTF
TRBV2,TRBJ1-2,NA,NA,TGTGCCAGCAGTACACAGGGAGACTATGGCTACACCTTC,CASSTQGDYGYTF
TRBV7-9,TRBJ2-1,NA,TRBD2,TGTGCCAGCAGCTCTACCTCCCAGACTAGCGGGTCTTACAATGAGCAGTTCTTC,CASSSTSQTSGSYNEQFF
TRBV2,TRBJ2-1,NA,TRBD2,TGTGCCAGCAGTGACGGGCCAGCGGGAGTGCTAAATGAGCAGTTCTTC,CASSDGPAGVLNEQFF
TRBV10-3,TRBJ2-7,NA,NA,TGTGCCATCAGTTGGGGAGACAGGTACGAGCAGTACTTC,CAISWGDRYEQYF